The rows below give T cell receptor beta chains drawn from one sample of a study of beta chain features in type 1 diabetes. Clones were read by immunoSEQ multiplex PCR, and TCRdb kept only the in-frame ones, dropping some. The data show hundreds of thousands of clones, with roughly 13% seen just once and less than 0.04% held by the top ten. Sequences were obtained from naive CD4+ T cells from blood. The receptors were sampled from a man between 18 and 35 years old with type 1 diabetes. Both conserved end residues are part of each CDR3. A D gene is named only where the DNA matches it firmly. The size of a clone is reported for some rows only, either as once, few or many, or as a class for expanded clones.

D gene	clone size	V gene	J gene	CDR3 protein	CDR3 DNA
-	few	TRBV6-5	TRBJ2-7	CASSSDPTPFYEQYF	TGTGCCAGCAGTAGTGATCCCACGCCCTTCTACGAGCAGTACTTC
TRBD2	few	TRBV7-2	TRBJ2-3	CASGLAVDTQYF	TGTGCCAGCGGACTAGCGGTAGATACGCAGTATTTT
-	few	TRBV7-9	TRBJ1-5	CASSYDGSNQPQHF	TGTGCCAGCAGTTATGACGGGAGCAATCAGCCCCAGCATTTT
TRBD2	few	TRBV2	TRBJ2-2	CASTMTSGRASTGELFF	TGTGCCAGCACTATGACTAGCGGGAGGGCCTCAACCGGGGAGCTGTTTTTT
TRBD1	-	TRBV27	TRBJ2-7	CASSTRTGTGRHEQYF	TGTGCCAGCAGTACCCGGACCGGGACAGGGCGGCACGAGCAGTACTTC
-	few	TRBV7-2	TRBJ2-7	CASSFAGHSYEQYF	TGTGCCAGCAGCTTTGCGGGGCACTCCTACGAGCAGTACTTC
-	-	TRBV7-7	TRBJ2-2	CASSIVVGELFF	TGTGCTAGCAGCATAGTCGTCGGGGAGCTGTTTTTT
-	few	TRBV20-1	TRBJ2-1	CSAQYNEQFF	TGCAGTGCTCAATACAATGAGCAGTTCTTC
TRBD2	-	TRBV7-2	TRBJ2-5	CASSSRLAGEETQYF	TGTGCCAGCAGCTCGAGACTAGCGGGGGAAGAGACCCAGTACTTC
-	few	TRBV28	TRBJ1-5	CASSLPVRGRVEPQHF	TGTGCCAGCAGTTTGCCGGTGAGAGGCAGAGTGGAACCCCAGCATTTT
-	-	TRBV6-5	TRBJ1-2	CASSPDSSYGYTF	TGTGCCAGCAGTCCCGACAGCTCCTATGGCTACACCTTC
-	-	TRBV30	TRBJ1-1	CAWSAWTLLGAFF	TGTGCCTGGAGTGCATGGACGCTCCTCGGAGCTTTCTTT
-	few	TRBV5-1	TRBJ2-3	CASSPKPETDTQYF	TGCGCCAGCAGCCCCAAGCCTGAAACAGATACGCAGTATTTT
-	few	TRBV11-2	TRBJ2-1	CASSLDGQDNEQFF	TGTGCCAGCAGCTTAGATGGACAAGACAATGAGCAGTTCTTC
-	few	TRBV7-2	TRBJ1-2	CASSGRYYGYTF	TGTGCCAGCAGCGGCAGGTACTATGGCTACACCTTC
-	-	TRBV7-2	TRBJ2-7	CASSPGRGHGEQYF	TGTGCCAGCAGCCCAGGACGGGGCCACGGTGAGCAGTACTTC
-	-	TRBV2	TRBJ2-5	CASSDYAETQYF	TGTGCCAGCAGTGATTATGCGGAGACCCAGTACTTC
-	few	TRBV9	TRBJ1-3	CASSAGTPGNTIYF	TGTGCCAGCAGCGCCGGGACACCGGGAAACACCATATATTTT
TRBD1	-	TRBV7-2	TRBJ1-3	CASSFTGEGNTIYF	TGTGCCAGCAGCTTCACAGGGGAGGGAAACACCATATATTTT
TRBD1	-	TRBV27	TRBJ1-2	CASSLSSRGDYGYTF	TGTGCCAGCAGTTTATCGAGCAGGGGGGACTATGGCTACACCTTC
-	-	TRBV5-1	TRBJ2-2	CASSLFQGLNTGELFF	TGCGCCAGCAGCTTGTTTCAGGGCCTGAACACCGGGGAGCTGTTTTTT
TRBD2	few	TRBV5-1	TRBJ2-2	CASRAGADTGELFF	TGCGCCAGCAGGGCGGGAGCCGACACCGGGGAGCTGTTTTTT
-	-	TRBV7-9	TRBJ2-3	CASSPGTSTDTQYF	TGTGCCAGCAGCCCGGGGACCAGCACAGATACGCAGTATTTT
TRBD2	-	TRBV18	TRBJ2-3	CASSPQEAGTDTQYF	TGTGCCAGCTCACCTCAGGAAGCGGGGACAGATACGCAGTATTTT
TRBD1	few	TRBV4-1	TRBJ1-1	CASSQDMVWGQGVTEAFF	TGCGCCAGCAGCCAAGATATGGTATGGGGACAGGGTGTCACTGAAGCTTTCTTT
TRBD2	-	TRBV7-7	TRBJ2-5	CASSPGLAGRETQYF	TGTGCTAGCAGCCCCGGACTAGCGGGGAGGGAGACCCAGTACTTC
-	-	TRBV7-2	TRBJ2-3	CASSLVPRHTDTQYF	TGTGCCAGCAGCTTAGTTCCCAGGCACACAGATACGCAGTATTTT
-	few	TRBV5-1	TRBJ2-7	CASSLEGQIYEQYF	TGCGCCAGCAGCCTTGAGGGACAAATCTACGAGCAGTACTTC
TRBD2	few	TRBV10-3	TRBJ2-1	CAITGTGGPRNEQFF	TGTGCCATCACCGGGACGGGGGGGCCCCGCAATGAGCAGTTCTTC
-	-	TRBV15	TRBJ1-4	CATRHQAEKLFF	TGTGCCACCAGGCACCAAGCCGAAAAACTGTTTTTT
-	-	TRBV4-1	TRBJ2-3	CASSQVLDTQYF	TGCGCCAGCAGTCAGGTCCTGGATACGCAGTATTTT
-	-	TRBV7-9	TRBJ2-5	CASSLYQNQDSQYF	TGTGCCAGCAGCTTATACCAAAACCAAGATTCCCAGTACTTC
TRBD1	-	TRBV30	TRBJ1-5	CAARTGGRGLNQPQHF	TGTGCCGCTCGGACAGGGGGTAGGGGATTAAATCAGCCCCAGCATTTT
-	few	TRBV6-5	TRBJ2-7	CASSYKAVNQPYEQYF	TGTGCCAGCAGTTATAAAGCGGTAAATCAGCCCTACGAGCAGTACTTC
-	-	TRBV6-1	TRBJ2-1	CASSVSGGRYNEQFF	TGTGCCAGCAGTGTAAGTGGGGGAAGATACAATGAGCAGTTCTTC
-	-	TRBV25-1	TRBJ1-1	CASTPRDKNTEAFF	TGTGCCAGCACACCCAGAGACAAGAACACTGAAGCTTTCTTT
TRBD1	-	TRBV30	TRBJ1-1	CAWIWTGVGTEAFF	TGTGCCTGGATTTGGACAGGGGTTGGCACTGAAGCTTTCTTT
-	-	TRBV7-2	TRBJ2-3	CASSLAQESSTDTQYF	TGTGCCAGCAGCTTAGCTCAAGAATCTAGCACAGATACGCAGTATTTT
TRBD2	-	TRBV5-4	TRBJ2-7	CASSRGGAGVGYEQYF	TGTGCCAGCAGCCGCGGGGGAGCGGGAGTAGGGTACGAGCAGTACTTC
-	few	TRBV18	TRBJ2-7	CASSPRSDGGYEQYF	TGTGCCAGCTCACCACGTAGCGACGGCGGCTACGAGCAGTACTTC
TRBD2	few	TRBV10-1	TRBJ2-2	CATKSGSGNGELFF	TGCGCCACCAAGAGCGGGAGTGGGAACGGGGAGCTGTTTTTT
-	-	TRBV7-9	TRBJ1-1	CASSLREGSTEAFF	TGTGCCAGCAGCTTAAGAGAAGGGTCCACTGAAGCTTTCTTT
-	-	TRBV9	TRBJ1-2	CASSRDGAPYGYTF	TGTGCCAGCAGCCGGGACGGGGCCCCATATGGCTACACCTTC
-	few	TRBV27	TRBJ2-3	CASSLRGTRAIDTQYF	TGTGCCAGCAGTTTAAGGGGGACACGGGCCATCGATACGCAGTATTTT
-	few	TRBV6-5	TRBJ2-5	CASSYLAGDETQYF	TGTGCCAGCAGTTACCTTGCAGGGGACGAGACCCAGTACTTC
-	-	TRBV15	TRBJ1-1	CATSRGGTSEAFF	TGTGCCACCAGCAGAGGCGGGACAAGTGAAGCTTTCTTT
-	-	TRBV30	TRBJ1-3	CAWSALTIYF	TGTGCCTGGAGTGCTCTCACCATATATTTT
TRBD1	-	TRBV19	TRBJ2-5	CASSAWTGGETQYF	TGTGCCAGTAGTGCCTGGACAGGGGGGGAGACCCAGTACTTC
-	-	TRBV19	TRBJ1-2	CASIRGSGNYGYTF	TGTGCCAGTATTCGGGGATCCGGAAACTATGGCTACACCTTC
-	-	TRBV5-4	TRBJ1-6	CASSLGPSPLHF	TGTGCCAGCAGCTTGGGCCCTTCGCCCCTCCACTTT
TRBD1	-	TRBV6-5	TRBJ2-7	CASSYGTGRTYEQYF	TGTGCCAGCAGTTACGGGACAGGGAGGACCTACGAGCAGTACTTC
TRBD2	few	TRBV4-2	TRBJ2-1	CASSRRLAESYNEQFF	TGTGCCAGCAGCCGACGACTAGCGGAGTCCTACAATGAGCAGTTCTTC
-	-	TRBV6-5	TRBJ1-2	CASSYSSHPNYGYTF	TGTGCCAGCAGTTACTCATCCCACCCTAACTATGGCTACACCTTC
TRBD2	few	TRBV13	TRBJ2-7	CASTIRLAVSSYEQYF	TGTGCCAGCACCATTCGACTAGCGGTGTCCTCCTACGAGCAGTACTTC
-	few	TRBV7-2	TRBJ2-1	CASSLTFSGEQFF	TGTGCCAGCAGCTTAACGTTCTCGGGGGAGCAGTTCTTC
-	once	TRBV30	TRBJ2-7	CAWNGHPVRSSYEQYF	TGTGCCTGGAACGGACATCCCGTCAGGAGCTCCTACGAGCAGTACTTC
-	-	TRBV30	TRBJ1-4	CAWSVGDREKLFF	TGTGCCTGGAGTGTGGGGGATAGGGAAAAACTGTTTTTT
TRBD1	few	TRBV11-3	TRBJ2-1	CASSLGRGLGNEQFF	TGTGCCAGCAGCTTAGGCAGGGGGCTAGGCAATGAGCAGTTCTTC
TRBD1	-	TRBV13	TRBJ2-7	CASTRQGIAYEQYF	TGTGCCAGCACCCGACAGGGGATAGCCTACGAGCAGTACTTC
-	few	TRBV18	TRBJ2-1	CASSPAGTVLDEQFF	TGTGCCAGCTCTCCCGCCGGGACGGTCCTTGATGAGCAGTTCTTC